This record looks at one T cell receptor beta chain sequence and its context. Trimming removed 0 bases at V and 7 bases at J, with 13 bases between. Germline V lookup: CDR1 MRHNA, CDR2 SNTAGT. The CDR3 runs to 15 residues. The data were taken from a study of long-term antiretroviral therapy in people with HIV. The immunoSEQ assay was v3.0, run at survey level. The data were produced by immunoSEQ multiplex PCR, yet TCRdb's version contains in-frame clones alone and is incomplete. Of 25,000 to 35,000 clones in the sample, roughly 96% were seen once. This specimen was unsorted PBMCs, taken 6.6 years after starting antiretroviral therapy. This TCR derives from a man aged 25-45 years with HIV. The rearrangement uses TRBV6-4 and TRBJ2-1; D may be TRBD2 (6 bases). CDR3 region: CASSDSAGFGNEQFF. CDR3 DNA sequence: TGTGCCAGCAGTGACTCGGCGGGGTTTGGGAATGAGCAGTTCTTC.